The source of this T cell receptor (beta chain) is a study of T cells in localized non-small cell lung cancer. Regarding the study as a whole: Highest T cell clonality was seen in uninvolved adjacent lung, surpassing that measured in tumor.

On this clone: Its cognate antigen is unknown.

J lost 8 bases, V lost 4 bases, and 9 bases had no gene match. In germline, CDR1 is SGHRS, CDR2 YFSETQ. The CDR3 spans 14 residues. Libraries were prepared by immunoSEQ multiplex PCR; TCRdb keeps only in-frame clonotypes and omits some of them. The data show fewer than 20,000 clones, over 75% seen once. The V and J genes are TRBV5-1 and TRBJ2-3; TRBD1 matches at 8 bases. Sequencing was performed on peripheral blood, taken before any cancer treatment. The source of this sequence is a male donor aged 60 or over with stage I lung adenocarcinoma. CDR3 in DNA: TGCGCCAGCAGCCTGGACAGGGTGCTTGGTACGCAGTATTTT. The encoded protein is CASSLDRVLGTQYF.